Following are 19 T cell receptor beta chains from one sample sequenced in a study of blood T cell repertoires in COVID-19. Profiling relied on immunoSEQ multiplex PCR, and the TCRdb table lists in-frame clones only, not all of them. The data contain 150,000 or so clones, 90% to 95% of them singletons. The specimen was peripheral blood. The receptors stem from a woman aged 60-75 years with COVID-19, enrolled during active disease.

The chain couples TRBV29-1 to TRBJ1-4; TRBD1 matches at 7 bases. V trimming: 5 bases; J trimming: 4 bases; junction bases outside the gene matches: 7. Germline values: CDR1 SQVTM, CDR2 ANQGSEA. CDR3 length: 14 residues. The CDR3 here is CSVLPTGINEKLFF. The CDR3 DNA is TGCAGCGTTCTCCCGACAGGGATTAATGAAAAACTGTTTTTT.

The chain joins TRBV6-4 to TRBJ1-4; the D is unclear. In germline, CDR1 is MRHNA, CDR2 SNTAGT. V was clipped by 0 bases and J by 8 bases, with 16 bases between them. The CDR3 length is 16 residues. CDR3 sequence (DNA): TGTGCCAGCAGTGACTCCTTCTCGCCCGAGGGCGAAAAACTGTTTTTT. Its protein product is CASSDSFSPEGEKLFF.

This clone has a single count. The CDR3 DNA reads as TGTGCCAGCGGAGAGACCACAGATACGCAGTATTTT. This codes for CASGETTDTQYF. This chain links TRBV27 with TRBJ2-3; D unresolved. From germline, CDR1 is MNHEY and CDR2 SMNVEV (reference sequence). Trimming left V 8 bases short and J 2 bases short, with 8 bases between. The CDR3 consists of 12 residues.

This chain joins TRBV12-5 and TRBJ2-5, with TRBD1 identical over 12 bases. The germline CDR1 and CDR2 sequences are LGHNT and FRNRAP. The CDR3 runs to 15 residues. Unmatched junction bases numbered 8, after V lost 5 bases and J lost 7 bases. The CDR3 DNA follows: TGTGCTAGTGGTCAGGGACAGGGGGCGGTTGGGACCCAGTACTTC. This gives the protein CASGQGQGAVGTQYF.

The chain links TRBV6-5 to TRBJ1-4; TRBD1 matches 10 bases. The CDR3 covers 15 residues. Germline lookup yields CDR1 MNHEY and CDR2 SVGAGI. The trim removed 6 bases at V and 10 bases at J, leaving 11 bases unmatched. The CDR3 region has the DNA TGTGCCAGCAGCCCACCGACAGGGGGCGAGGGAAAACTGTTTTTT. Translating it yields CASSPPTGGEGKLFF.

The rearrangement joins TRBV19 to TRBJ1-5; D remains unclear. This CDR3 is built from 14 residues. Trimming left V 1 base short and J 7 bases short, with 11 bases between. Germline CDR1 is LNHDA and CDR2 is SQIVND (reference sequence). The DNA of the CDR3 is TGTGCCAGTAGTATAGGGGCCCTGGGCCAGCCCCAGCATTTT. It encodes CASSIGALGQPQHF.

This clone was found a few times. The chain uses TRBV19 and TRBJ2-6, with D perhaps TRBD1 (5 bases). In germline, CDR1 is LNHDA, CDR2 SQIVND (reference sequence). Trimming left V 5 bases short and J 0 bases short, with 11 bases between. This CDR3 spans 16 amino acids. The CDR3 DNA follows: TGTGCCAGTAGTTATGGCAGGGCCTCTGGGGCCAACGTCCTGACTTTC. It translates to CASSYGRASGANVLTF.

The chain is built from TRBV20-1 and TRBJ1-2; tentative D call: TRBD1 (5 bases). Germline V gives CDR1 DFQATT, CDR2 SNEGSKA (reference sequence). The CDR3 length is 14 residues. Trimming removed 5 bases at V and 1 base at J, with 14 bases between. CDR3 coding DNA: TGCAGTGCTGGTGGAGGACAAAATAACTATGGCTACACCTTC. Encoded protein: CSAGGGQNNYGYTF.

This clone showed up just once. The J gene is TRBJ2-3, the V gene TRBV11-2; D is perhaps TRBD1 (5 bases). There are 15 residues in the CDR3. Germline CDR1 SGHAT, CDR2 FQNNGV. Trimming removed 0 bases at V and 0 bases at J, with 7 bases between. The CDR3 sequence is CASSLDQGSTDTQYF. The CDR3, as DNA: TGTGCCAGCAGCTTAGATCAGGGTAGCACAGATACGCAGTATTTT.

The rearrangement uses TRBV6-4 and TRBJ2-3; 14 positions match TRBD2. CDR1 and CDR2 (germline): MRHNA, SNTAGT. J gave up 5 bases and V 4 bases, and 8 bases lay outside the gene matches. The CDR3 has 17 amino acids. CDR3 sequence reads: CASSALGLAGGEDTQYF. The CDR3 region has the DNA TGTGCCAGCAGTGCATTAGGACTAGCGGGGGGTGAAGATACGCAGTATTTT.

In this sample, this clone turned up a few times. The chain employs TRBV10-3 and TRBJ1-2, with TRBD1 matching 8 bases. After removal of 7 bases from V and 3 bases from J, the junction contained 4 bases not matched to a gene. This CDR3 spans 13 amino acids. In germline, CDR1 is ENHRY, CDR2 SYGVKD. CDR3 loop: CAITQQGDYGYTF. The DNA of the CDR3 is TGTGCCATCACCCAACAGGGGGACTATGGCTACACCTTC.

As to this clone: Other nucleotide sequences in the sample specify the same CDR3. The J gene is TRBJ2-7, the V gene TRBV6-2 or TRBV6-3; no definite D call. This CDR3 spans 12 amino acids. V dropped 6 bases and J dropped 0 bases, with 6 bases sitting between them. Germline V gene sequence: CDR1 MNHEY, CDR2 SVGEGT. The CDR3 bases are TGTGCCAGCAGCCTCAGCTCCTACGAGCAGTACTTC. Amino acid sequence: CASSLSSYEQYF.

The chain has TRBV11-2 and TRBJ1-5; possibly TRBD1 for D (6 bases). The germline V gene has CDR1 SGHAT and CDR2 FQNNGV. The CDR3 loop spans 14 amino acids. Trimming pared 4 bases from V and 7 bases from J, leaving 14 bases between. CDR3 nucleotide sequence: TGTGCCAGCAGCTCTACAGTTGGGGGCCAGCCCCAGCATTTT. This gives the protein CASSSTVGGQPQHF.

The CDR3 nucleotides are TGTGCCAGCAGTTACAGGGGCCAAGAGACCCAGTACTTC. As protein: CASSYRGQETQYF. The chain combines TRBV6-2 or TRBV6-3 with TRBJ2-5; a weak D match, TRBD1 (5 bases). This CDR3 contains 13 residues. Germline CDR1 and CDR2: MNHEY and SVGEGT. Trimming shortened V by 2 bases and J by 1 base, and 5 bases separated the two germline ends.

J is TRBJ1-2 and V is TRBV9, with a weak D call TRBD1 (5 bases). Germline CDR1 SGDLS, CDR2 YYNGEE. The CDR3 length is 13 residues. The V gene lost 4 bases and the J gene lost 2 bases, with 9 bases spanning the gap. Written as DNA, the CDR3 is TGTGCCAGCAGCCCGGGACTGAACTATGGCTACACCTTC. Residues: CASSPGLNYGYTF.

J is TRBJ2-7 and V is TRBV21-1; TRBD1 is the table's D call, not checked against the DNA. TRBV21-1 is deemed a pseudogene. The CDR3 is 15 residues long. The CDR3 region has the DNA TGTGCCAGCAGCTTTACAGGGGGAACCGCCTACGAGCAGTACTTC. Translation: CASSFTGGTAYEQYF.

The chain has TRBV7-2 and TRBJ2-3; the match to TRBD2 covers 16 bases. The germline CDR1 and CDR2 sequences are SGHTA and FQGNSA. V gave up 1 base and J gave up 6 bases; unmatched junction bases: 7. The CDR3 has 18 amino acids. The CDR3 sequence: CASSLEGLAGGGVDTQYF. The CDR3 DNA reads TGTGCCAGCAGCTTAGAGGGACTAGCGGGGGGGGGCGTGGATACGCAGTATTTT.

The chain links TRBV12-3 or TRBV12-4 to TRBJ2-7, with TRBD2 identical over 7 bases. This CDR3 is built from 12 residues. V dropped 5 bases and J dropped 6; count of bases not matched to a gene: 4. The CDR3 DNA reads TGTGCCAGCAGTGCCACGGGGGGCGAGCAGTACTTC. Residues: CASSATGGEQYF.

In the case of this clone: This specimen includes other DNA sequences encoding the same CDR3. The J gene is TRBJ2-3, the V gene TRBV5-1, with D possibly being TRBD2 (5 bases). Trimming left V 4 bases short and J 2 bases short, with 11 bases between. Germline CDR1 and CDR2: SGHRS and YFSETQ. CDR3 size: 14 residues. CDR3 protein: CASSLGGPTDTQYF. In nucleotides, the CDR3 is TGCGCCAGCAGCCTCGGAGGTCCCACAGATACGCAGTATTTT.